This T cell receptor (beta chain) was identified during a study of T cell responses to AZD1222 COVID-19 vaccine. Overall study context: Combined were second doses at about 4 or about 12 weeks.

Study observations and caveats: Among those given AZD1222, only 6 or 7 were seropositive at baseline. The sample set comprised mostly white British donors with more females, and clonal diversity was possibly underestimated. Spike-specific TCR repertoires showed rising breadth and depth after two AZD1222 doses.

The data were produced by immunoSEQ multiplex PCR, yet TCRdb's version contains in-frame clones alone and is incomplete. The table records about 130,000 clones, about nine tenths of them present only once. Between the trimmed V and J ends, which lost 5 bases and 12 bases, there was a span of 19 bases. The CDR3 extends over 13 amino acids. Germline assignment: CDR1 SEHNR and CDR2 FQNEAQ (reference sequence). With regard to this clone: What it binds is not known.

This specimen was peripheral blood, taken on day 0 of AZD1222 vaccination. The origin of this receptor is an adult in good health. This chain links TRBV7-9 with TRBJ1-2; D unresolved. The CDR3 region has the DNA TGTGCCAGCAGCAAACCGGAAGGCCGTCAGAACACCTTC. Protein: CASSKPEGRQNTF.